A single T cell receptor (beta chain) is shown here with its context. The table came from immunoSEQ multiplex PCR; TCRdb's copy has only in-frame clones and leaves some out. This sample contains tens of thousands of clones. The source of the sample is a study of T cells in women clearing cervical HPV infection. Sequenced: blood buffy coat. This TCR was sampled from a woman between 18 and 70 years old with a cervical HPV16 infection that either progressed to CIN3+ or cleared (not recorded which).

The CDR3 bases that were read are TGTGCCAGATTATACAGGGGCTACGAG. Residues: CARLYRGYE. The full CDR3 reads CARLYRGYEQYF. V usage is TRBV19 and J usage is TRBJ2-7; TRBD1 matches at 7 bases. The DNA ends 3 residues before the CDR3 does, and the rest of the CDR3 is filled in from the germline J gene. The V gene end was trimmed by 9 bases and the J gene end by 3 bases; junction bases not matched to a gene: 5. Germline V CDR1 and CDR2: LNHDA, SQIVND (reference sequence). The CDR3 length is 12 residues. Complete variable domain (other parts from reference TRBV19 and TRBJ2-7): DGGITQSPKYLFRKEGQNVTLSCEQNLNHDAMYWYRQDPGQGLRLIYYSQIVNDFQKGDIAEGYSVSREKKESFPLTVTSAQKNPTAFYLCARLYRGYEQYFGPGTRLTVT.